A single T cell receptor beta chain is shown here with its context. The antigen is not known. The CDR3 sequence is 13 residues long. CDR1 SGDLS and CDR2 YYNGEE come from the germline V gene. Trimming took off 5 bases at V and 10 bases at J, with 18 bases between the two ends. This sample was taken from a study of cytomegalovirus exposure and HLA in healthy donors. PCR was performed using 60 Vbeta and 13 Jbeta primers. The table came from immunoSEQ multiplex PCR; TCRdb's copy has only in-frame clones and leaves some out. This sample's clone table lists 190,000 or so clones. Broader study findings: Later analysis showed TCR association rates varying by HLA locus, highest for DRB1 and lowest for HLA-C. CMV serostatus alone was available as immune exposure information.

The source material was PBMCs. This receptor was taken from a boy between 10 and 17 years old in good health and CMV-seronegative. This chain links TRBV9 with TRBJ1-1; maybe TRBD1 (5 bases). CDR3 bases: TGTGCCAGCAGTGACTCAGGGAAATCTCGAGCTTTCTTT. Translation: CASSDSGKSRAFF.